These 17 T cell receptor beta chains share one sample of origin, sequenced in a study of T cells after yellow fever vaccination. TCRdb reanalysed the 5' RACE reads using MiXCR and keeps one entry per CDR3 protein. The sample has approximately 260,000 distinct CDR3 sequences, roughly 5.2% seen once. The sample in question was CD4+ T cells sorted from PBMCs, obtained on the day of the yellow fever booster vaccination. All receptors derive from a man between 18 and 35 years old who received the YFV17D yellow fever vaccine.

There are a few counts of this clonotype. V gene TRBV4-3 combines with J gene TRBJ2-1, with 8 bases matching TRBD2. The CDR3 is made up of 16 amino acids. V lost 2 bases to trimming and J lost 8 bases; unmatched junction nucleotides: 11. Germline CDR1 and CDR2: LGHNA and YSLEER. The chain's CDR3 is CASSQRLGGASDEQFF. The CDR3 DNA sequence: TGCGCCAGCAGCCAAAGGCTCGGGGGGGCCAGCGATGAGCAGTTCTTC.

The chain uses TRBV7-2 and TRBJ2-2, with D possibly being TRBD1 or TRBD2 (7 bases each). Germline V gene sequence: CDR1 SGHTA, CDR2 FQGNSA. This CDR3 has 14 residues. Trimming cost V 7 bases and J 6 bases, with 15 bases left between them. The CDR3 DNA reads as TGTGCCAGCATCTTGCAGGGGGGGGCCGGGGAGCTGTTTTTT. Its translation: CASILQGGAGELFF.

The DNA for the CDR3 is TGCGCCAGCAGCTTACAGCAAGAGACCCAGTACTTC. Translated, it gives CASSLQQETQYF. The V call is TRBV5-1, the J call TRBJ2-5; D unresolved. Germline loops: CDR1 SGHRS, CDR2 YFSETQ. V gave up 2 bases and J gave up 2 bases, with 4 bases separating them. The CDR3 totals 12 residues.

At least ten counts were recorded for this clonotype. This rearrangement joins TRBV18 to TRBJ1-1, with no clear D. V dropped 3 bases and J dropped 2 bases, with 7 bases sitting between them. CDR1 and CDR2 from the germline V gene are KGHSH and LQKENI. The CDR3 covers 13 residues. CDR3 coding DNA: TGTGCCAGCTCACCTCAGAGTAACACTGAAGCTTTCTTT. Amino acid sequence: CASSPQSNTEAFF.

The V gene is TRBV18, the J gene TRBJ1-2; TRBD1 matches 7 bases. Germline CDR1 is KGHSH and CDR2 is LQKENI. This CDR3 is 17 amino acids long. V shed 6 bases, J shed 8 bases, and the junction held 21 bases outside the gene matches. The CDR3 loop reads CASSPNAGTAASSGYTF. The CDR3 DNA follows: TGTGCCAGCTCGCCAAACGCCGGGACAGCCGCTTCGAGCGGCTACACCTTC.

This clonotype was detected many times. V gene TRBV7-3 combines with J gene TRBJ1-6, with 7 bases fitting TRBD1. Trimming cost V 8 bases and J 9 bases; bases outside gene matches: 7. Germline V lookup: CDR1 SGHTA, CDR2 FQGTGA. The CDR3 length is 13 residues. The CDR3 is CASSTGPGSPLHF. The CDR3 nucleotides read TGTGCCAGCTCGACAGGGCCGGGTTCACCCCTCCACTTT. Using reference TRBV7-3 and TRBJ1-6 for the parts outside the CDR3, the full variable domain is GAGVSQTPSNKVTEKGKYVELRCDPISGHTALYWYRQSLGQGPEFLIYFQGTGAADDSGLPNDRFFAVRPEGSVSTLKIQRTERGDSAVYLCASSTGPGSPLHFGNGTRLTVT.

CDR3 DNA sequence: TGTGCCAGCAGCCAAGCCGGGGGGGCCTTGAACATTCAGTACTTC. Translation: CASSQAGGALNIQYF. The genes are TRBV3-2 and TRBJ2-4; the table's D gene call, TRBD2, was not cross checked with the DNA. TRBV3-2 is termed a pseudogene. The length of the CDR3 is 15 residues.

This clonotype was observed at least ten times. The genes are TRBV10-3 and TRBJ2-3, with D possibly TRBD1 on 6 matching bases. Germline CDR1 ENHRY, CDR2 SYGVKD. The CDR3 loop spans 13 amino acids. V was clipped by 6 bases and J by 6 bases, with 13 bases between them. CDR3 region: CAIREQGPDTQYF. The CDR3 DNA reads TGTGCCATCAGGGAGCAGGGGCCGGATACGCAGTATTTT.

This rearrangement joins TRBV6-5 to TRBJ1-3; possible D gene TRBD1, 5 bases. The CDR3 contains 15 residues. Trimming took off 5 bases at V and 2 bases at J, with 13 bases between the two ends. Per the germline V gene, CDR1 is MNHEY and CDR2 is SVGAGI. The CDR3 sequence is CASSDYLGPGNTIYF. The CDR3 nucleotides read TGTGCCAGCAGTGACTACTTGGGGCCTGGAAACACCATATATTTT.

The J gene is TRBJ1-3, the V gene TRBV12-3 or TRBV12-4; a weak D match, TRBD1 (6 bases). This CDR3 is built from 13 residues. Trimming took off 5 bases at V and 8 bases at J, with 13 bases between the two ends. The CDR3 reads CASSQGLGYTIYF. CDR3 sequence (DNA): TGTGCCAGCAGTCAGGGGTTGGGGTACACCATATATTTT.

This clonotype was counted at least ten times. The DNA is omitted, as the CDR3 cannot be located on it reliably, and the CDR3 follows TCRdb's listing. V usage is TRBV12-3 or TRBV12-4 and J usage is TRBJ2-3. From its first to its last residue, the CDR3 has 13 amino acids. The CDR3 region is CASSSSLAIVQYF.

This clonotype came up a few times. The gene calls are TRBV6-2 or TRBV6-3 and TRBJ1-1; D perhaps matches TRBD1 (5 bases). This CDR3 region has 13 residues. CDR1 and CDR2 from the germline V gene are MNHEY and SVGEGT. The V and J ends lost 2 bases and 11 bases respectively, with 15 bases between them. CDR3 residues: CASSYEGATTAFF. CDR3 coding DNA: TGTGCCAGCAGTTACGAAGGGGCGACGACGGCTTTCTTT.

A note on this clonotype: One base away lies a much larger clone, so this may be a sequencing read error. This rearrangement joins TRBV7-9 to TRBJ1-5, with 10 bases aligning to TRBD1. With 5 bases clipped from V and 5 bases from J, the junction kept 3 bases outside the gene matches. Germline V gene sequence: CDR1 SEHNR, CDR2 FQNEAQ (reference sequence). The CDR3 has 14 amino acids. CDR3 nucleotides: TGTGCCAGCAGCATGACAGGGGGCCATCAGCCCCAGCATTTT. Translation gives CASSMTGGHQPQHF.

Of note for this clonotype: The conserved phenylalanine or tryptophan is not found at the CDR3 terminus, so this likely reflects a read error. The DNA is left out, because the CDR3 cannot be placed on it with certainty; the CDR3 is given as TCRdb lists it. The chain uses TRBV5-6 and TRBJ2-4; TRBD1, the D gene given by the table, was not confirmed from the DNA. The CDR3 is 13 amino acids long, termini counted. Germline V gene lookup returns CDR1 SGHDT and CDR2 YYEEEE. The CDR3 spells CASSFRRGTPFSP.

In its sample, this clonotype was seen many times. The V gene is TRBV20-1, the J gene TRBJ2-7, with D possibly TRBD2 on 5 matching bases. V was shortened by 0 bases and J by 6 bases, with 6 bases between the two germline ends. Per germline, CDR1 DFQATT and CDR2 SNEGSKA (reference sequence). The CDR3 is 11 residues long. CDR3 DNA sequence: TGCAGTGCTAGAGATCGGGGCGAGCAGTACTTC. Translating it yields CSARDRGEQYF.

This clonotype has a count of ten or more. The rearrangement uses TRBV18 and TRBJ2-5; 9 positions match TRBD2. Germline CDR1 and CDR2: KGHSH and LQKENI. The CDR3 contains 15 residues. The J segment lost 1 base and the V segment lost 3 bases, leaving 3 bases of the junction unmatched. The CDR3 here is CASSPLAGVQETQYF. The CDR3 DNA reads TGTGCCAGCTCACCTTTAGCGGGGGTCCAAGAGACCCAGTACTTC.

This clonotype was detected only a few times. This sequence joins TRBV20-1 and TRBJ2-7, with D uncertain. The CDR3 totals 14 residues. CDR1 and CDR2 from the germline V gene are DFQATT and SNEGSKA (reference sequence). The V end was cut by 2 bases, the J end by 2 bases, with 13 bases between. CDR3 region: CSARSPRAPYEQYF. As DNA, the CDR3 is TGCAGTGCTAGATCACCTCGGGCACCCTACGAGCAGTACTTC.